This T cell receptor beta chain was recorded in a study of cytomegalovirus exposure and HLA in healthy donors. About the research overall: T cells numbering about 200 million yielded some 100 million unique TCR beta sequences in an earlier analysis. Tens of millions of unique TCRs, all from HLA-typed donors, were included in an early release of the data. Within the Caucasian-associated ancestry cluster were roughly 82% of the roughly 400 genotyped donors.

The V gene lost 8 bases and the J gene lost 5 bases, with 10 bases spanning the gap. Germline V lookup: CDR1 MNHEY, CDR2 SVGAGI. This CDR3 has 11 amino acids. This clone was detected only a few times. Primers included in the PCR were 60 Vbeta and 13 Jbeta primers. Profiled with immunoSEQ multiplex PCR; TCRdb holds only in-frame clones, not every one. The data show about 150,000 clones, roughly 79% seen once. The chain employs TRBV6-5 and TRBJ2-7; TRBD1 is a possible D gene (6 bases). The sequenced sample was PBMCs. The origin of this receptor is a male donor in good health and CMV-seronegative. CDR3 residues: CASSRGNEQYF. The CDR3 DNA sequence: TGTGCCAGCTCCAGGGGAAACGAGCAGTACTTC.